This is a list of T cell receptor beta chains from one sample in a study of a mutant IDH1 vaccine in newly diagnosed glioma. Antigens of these TCRs are unknown. Generated by immunoSEQ multiplex PCR, the TCRdb table keeps only in-frame clones and is missing some. The table includes about 42,000 clones, 70% to 90% detected once. The source was PBMCs, collected from a glioma patient whose treatment included an IDH1 peptide vaccine. Source of these receptors: a man aged 35-49 years with glioma. The CDR3 runs from the conserved cysteine through the conserved F or W. Fields, in order: CDR3 DNA, CDR3 protein, V gene, D gene, clone size, J gene. A D gene is named only where the DNA matches it firmly. Size tells how often a clone was seen (once, few, many) or the class of an expanded clone, and some rows leave it out.

CDR3nt: TGTGCCAGCAGCCCTACGTCGGGAAGTCAGCCCCAGCATTTT
CDR3aa: CASSPTSGSQPQHF
v_gene: TRBV7-8
d_gene: -
abundance: -
j_gene: TRBJ1-5

CDR3nt: TGTGCCAGCAAGGCTAGCGAGCCCTACGAGCAGTACTTC
CDR3aa: CASKASEPYEQYF
v_gene: TRBV2
d_gene: -
abundance: -
j_gene: TRBJ2-7

CDR3nt: TGTGCCAGCACCCAGGGATGGGGCAATCAGCCCCAGCATTTT
CDR3aa: CASTQGWGNQPQHF
v_gene: TRBV2
d_gene: -
abundance: -
j_gene: TRBJ1-5

CDR3nt: TGTGCCAGCAGCTTAGAACGGATTGGTAATGAGCAGTTCTTC
CDR3aa: CASSLERIGNEQFF
v_gene: TRBV11-2
d_gene: -
abundance: -
j_gene: TRBJ2-1

CDR3nt: TGTGCCAGCAGATGGAATACCGGGGAGCTGTTTTTT
CDR3aa: CASRWNTGELFF
v_gene: TRBV6-6
d_gene: -
abundance: -
j_gene: TRBJ2-2

CDR3nt: TGTGCCAGCAGCCAATCAAGAACTGAAGCTTTCTTT
CDR3aa: CASSQSRTEAFF
v_gene: TRBV16
d_gene: -
abundance: -
j_gene: TRBJ1-1

CDR3nt: TGTGCCAGCAGTCGGACTAGCGGGAGCTTCTACGAGCAGTACTTC
CDR3aa: CASSRTSGSFYEQYF
v_gene: TRBV2
d_gene: TRBD2
abundance: once
j_gene: TRBJ2-7

CDR3nt: TGCAAGGGCGGGGAGTTAGATACGCAGTATTTT
CDR3aa: CKGGELDTQYF
v_gene: TRBV20-1
d_gene: -
abundance: -
j_gene: TRBJ2-3

CDR3nt: TGCAGCGTTGCTCATGGGCCTCACGATCAGCCCCAGCATTTT
CDR3aa: CSVAHGPHDQPQHF
v_gene: TRBV29-1
d_gene: -
abundance: -
j_gene: TRBJ1-5

CDR3nt: TGTGCCAGCAGCTCTTGGGGGACAGATACGCAGTATTTT
CDR3aa: CASSSWGTDTQYF
v_gene: TRBV7-9
d_gene: -
abundance: -
j_gene: TRBJ2-3

CDR3nt: TGCGCCAGCAGCCGGGGGTATCCGAACACCGGGGAGCTGTTTTTT
CDR3aa: CASSRGYPNTGELFF
v_gene: TRBV4-3
d_gene: -
abundance: few
j_gene: TRBJ2-2

CDR3nt: TGTGCCAGCAGCTTAGTCGGGAACACCGGGGAGCTGTTTTTT
CDR3aa: CASSLVGNTGELFF
v_gene: TRBV7-2
d_gene: -
abundance: -
j_gene: TRBJ2-2

CDR3nt: TGTGCCACCAGCTCCGAGACCCAGTACTTC
CDR3aa: CATSSETQYF
v_gene: TRBV15
d_gene: -
abundance: -
j_gene: TRBJ2-5

CDR3nt: TGTGCCAGCAGCCCGGACAGGCGGAGTCGAGCTTTCTTT
CDR3aa: CASSPDRRSRAFF
v_gene: TRBV14
d_gene: TRBD1
abundance: few
j_gene: TRBJ1-1

CDR3nt: TGCGCCAGCAGCTGGGGACTAGCGGGAGGAGTTTACTACAATGAGCAGTTCTTC
CDR3aa: CASSWGLAGGVYYNEQFF
v_gene: TRBV5-1
d_gene: TRBD2
abundance: -
j_gene: TRBJ2-1

CDR3nt: TGTGCCAGCAGCTTTAGCGGGAGGGCCAACGAGCAGTACTTC
CDR3aa: CASSFSGRANEQYF
v_gene: TRBV7-8
d_gene: TRBD2
abundance: -
j_gene: TRBJ2-7

CDR3nt: TGCGCCAGCAGCTTGTGGGGGGGACAGGGGTCCTACGAGCAGTACTTC
CDR3aa: CASSLWGGQGSYEQYF
v_gene: TRBV5-1
d_gene: TRBD1
abundance: -
j_gene: TRBJ2-7

CDR3nt: TGTGCCAGCAATCCTCCGGACAGCTCCTACAATGAGCAGTTCTTC
CDR3aa: CASNPPDSSYNEQFF
v_gene: TRBV6-1
d_gene: -
abundance: -
j_gene: TRBJ2-1

CDR3nt: TGTGCCAGCGGAGGGGGTCCTGGAAACACCATATATTTT
CDR3aa: CASGGGPGNTIYF
v_gene: TRBV9
d_gene: -
abundance: few
j_gene: TRBJ1-3

CDR3nt: TGTGCCAGCAGTGATTTAGACAGGGGGACACTCCACTACGAGCAGTACTTC
CDR3aa: CASSDLDRGTLHYEQYF
v_gene: TRBV25-1
d_gene: TRBD1
abundance: once
j_gene: TRBJ2-7

CDR3nt: TGCGCCAGCAGCTTGGCCGCCGGCACCGGGGAGCTGTTTTTT
CDR3aa: CASSLAAGTGELFF
v_gene: TRBV5-1
d_gene: -
abundance: -
j_gene: TRBJ2-2

CDR3nt: TGTGCCAGCAGCGAGATGACAGGGGCTATGAACACTGAAGCTTTCTTT
CDR3aa: CASSEMTGAMNTEAFF
v_gene: TRBV7-8
d_gene: TRBD1
abundance: -
j_gene: TRBJ1-1

CDR3nt: TGTGCCAGCAGCTTAATCCGGACAGCTAACACCGGGGAGCTGTTTTTT
CDR3aa: CASSLIRTANTGELFF
v_gene: TRBV7-3
d_gene: -
abundance: -
j_gene: TRBJ2-2